This T cell receptor (beta chain) emerged from a study of T cell repertoires in aging, cancer and after chemotherapy. Amplification of TCR beta used genomic DNA extracted from peripheral blood. Rearranged V-D-J TRB sequences were amplified with a mixed TRB-A/B primer pool. MiXCR, applied by TCRdb to the multiplex PCR reads, yields one record per CDR3 protein. The profile shows approximately 6,600 distinct CDR3 sequences, around 30% of them singletons. Trimming took off 2 bases at V and 2 bases at J, with 11 bases between the two ends. The CDR3 is 15 amino acids. CDR1 SEHNR and CDR2 FQNEAQ come from the germline V gene (reference sequence).

The rearrangement joins TRBV7-9 to TRBJ2-3; tentatively, D is TRBD1 or TRBD2 (6 bases each). This TCR was sampled from a human donor with a blood cancer. The donor label of this sample is uncertain. Sequenced sample: blood. This CDR3 reads CASSLLGGTTDTQYF. CDR3 DNA sequence: TGTGCCAGCAGCTTACTGGGGGGCACCACAGATACGCAGTATTTT. The whole variable domain, remainder taken from reference TRBV7-9 and TRBJ2-3, is DTGVSQNPRHKITKRGQNVTFRCDPISEHNRLYWYRQTLGQGPEFLTYFQNEAQLEKSRLLSDRFSAERPKGSFSTLEIQRTEQGDSAMYLCASSLLGGTTDTQYFGPGTRLTVL.